These 10 T cell receptor beta chains share one sample of origin, sequenced in a study of blood T cell repertoires in COVID-19. Sequenced by immunoSEQ multiplex PCR; TCRdb stores in-frame clones only, minus some. The table lists fewer than 180,000 clones, 84% of them singletons. The sample taken for sequencing was peripheral blood. These TCRs come from a man aged 70 or older with acute or convalescent COVID-19.

The chain recombines TRBV28 with TRBJ2-7; perhaps TRBD2 as D (5 bases). This CDR3 region has 13 residues. V was clipped by 6 bases and J by 2 bases, with 11 bases between them. Germline V gives CDR1 MDHEN, CDR2 SYDVKM. CDR3 loop: CASRRNGAYEQYF. CDR3 DNA sequence: TGTGCCAGCAGGAGAAACGGGGCCTACGAGCAGTACTTC.

The chain joins TRBV12-3 or TRBV12-4 to TRBJ2-1, with D perhaps matching TRBD2 (6 bases). The CDR3 spans 12 residues. V gave up 7 bases and J gave up 9 bases, with 13 bases separating them. This chain's CDR3 is CASTQSGGEQFF. CDR3 bases: TGTGCCAGCACCCAATCCGGGGGTGAGCAGTTCTTC.

The J gene is TRBJ1-1, the V gene TRBV19; TRBD1 agrees at 7 bases. Germline V CDR1 and CDR2: LNHDA, SQIVND (reference sequence). The CDR3 contains 14 residues. The ends lost 6 bases at V and 5 bases at J; junction bases unmatched: 9. CDR3 protein: CASSNRQGGTEAFF. CDR3 bases: TGTGCCAGTAGCAATAGACAGGGAGGAACTGAAGCTTTCTTT.

The rearrangement links TRBV4-2 to TRBJ2-3, with 11 positions matching TRBD2. Trimming removed 0 bases from V and 6 bases from J; junction bases left unmatched: 11. This CDR3 has 18 amino acids. Per the germline V gene, CDR1 is LGHNA and CDR2 is YNFKEQ. The CDR3 here is CASSQDGGTSGERDTQYF. The CDR3 bases are TGTGCCAGCAGCCAAGATGGGGGGACTAGCGGAGAGAGGGATACGCAGTATTTT.

The V and J genes are TRBV29-1 and TRBJ2-7; D is possibly TRBD1 (5 bases). Germline CDR1 reads SQVTM; CDR2 reads ANQGSEA. The CDR3 totals 13 residues. Trimming stripped 4 bases from V and 1 base from J, with 11 bases between. This CDR3 is CSVGQGTSYEQYF. In DNA, the CDR3 is TGCAGCGTTGGGCAGGGAACTTCCTACGAGCAGTACTTC.

This clone was seen only once. The chain recombines TRBV6-5 with TRBJ2-7; 7 bases line up with TRBD2. Germline CDR1 and CDR2: MNHEY and SVGAGI. The CDR3 spans 16 residues. Trimming removed 4 bases from V and 2 bases from J; junction bases left unmatched: 11. Here the CDR3 DNA reads TGTGCCAGCAGTTCTACCATAGCGGGTCTCCCCTACGAGCAGTACTTC. It translates to CASSSTIAGLPYEQYF.

J is TRBJ2-1 and V is TRBV7-2, with a possible D match to TRBD2 (5 bases). V lost 5 bases to trimming and J lost 8 bases, with 16 bases between them. Germline loops: CDR1 SGHTA, CDR2 FQGNSA. CDR3 length equals 14 residues. CDR3 amino acids: CASSPILDVDEQFF. In DNA, the CDR3 is TGTGCCAGCAGCCCGATACTAGACGTCGATGAGCAGTTCTTC.

V gene TRBV5-4 combines with J gene TRBJ1-2, with D perhaps matching TRBD1 (5 bases). Germline V gene lookup returns CDR1 SGHNT and CDR2 YYREEE (reference sequence). This CDR3 has 14 residues. V lost 0 bases, J lost 7 bases, and 13 bases lay in between. CDR3: CASSLEGVPSGYTF. The CDR3 DNA reads TGTGCCAGCAGCTTGGAAGGGGTTCCTTCTGGCTACACCTTC.

The chain has TRBV2 and TRBJ1-6; possible D gene TRBD1, 5 bases. The V gene lost 3 bases and the J gene lost 5 bases, with 11 bases spanning the gap. CDR3 length: 15 residues. From germline, CDR1 is SNHLY and CDR2 FYNNEI. This CDR3 is CASSELQVDNSPLHF. CDR3 DNA: TGTGCCAGCAGTGAGCTACAGGTGGATAATTCACCCCTCCACTTT.

The genes are TRBV28 and TRBJ2-1, with TRBD2 identical over 7 bases. The CDR3 extends over 16 amino acids. Germline CDR1 MDHEN, CDR2 SYDVKM. Losses at the gene ends were 3 bases for V and 0 bases for J; bases not matched to a gene: 5. The CDR3 region has the DNA TGTGCCAGCAGTTTTTTCGGCGGGAGCTCCTACAATGAGCAGTTCTTC. It codes for CASSFFGGSSYNEQFF. The full variable domain, its missing parts supplied by reference TRBV28 and TRBJ2-1, is DVKVTQSSRYLVKRTGEKVFLECVQDMDHENMFWYRQDPGLGLRLIYFSYDVKMKEKGDIPEGYSVSREKKERFSLILESASTNQTSMYLCASSFFGGSSYNEQFFGPGTRLTVL.